This T cell receptor (beta chain) stems from a study of post-analysis software for immune sequencing data. Study-wide results and caveats: Controls showed significantly higher normalized Chao1 diversity than did multiple sclerosis patients. Higher frequency in patients than in controls was seen for 5 or 6 TRBV segments, with TRBV5-6, TRBV5-1 and TRBV20-1 among them.

V shed 10 bases, J shed 8 bases, and the junction held 9 bases outside the gene matches. The CDR3 totals 13 residues. With regard to this clonotype: Its antigen is still unknown.

Unique molecular identifiers were present in the TCR beta cDNA libraries. A single record per CDR3 protein comes from TCRdb applying MiXCR to the PCR reads. This table has about 770,000 distinct CDR3 sequences, approximately 44% appearing once. The source material was blood. The chain recombines TRBV12-3 or TRBV12-4 with TRBJ2-1, with 9 bases fitting TRBD1. This sequence was found in a girl aged 5 to 17 with multiple sclerosis. The CDR3 loop is CATGQGIIYEQFF. In nucleotides, the CDR3 is TGTGCCACCGGACAGGGGATTATCTATGAGCAGTTCTTC.